These 24 T cell receptor beta chains share one sample of origin, sequenced in a study of blood T cells in healthy people across ages. Through a sample-barcoded 5' primer and a J-beta primer mix, a second PCR was run for about 6 to 11 cycles. TCRdb re-called the 5' RACE reads with MiXCR, one entry per CDR3 protein. Of 1.5 million to 2 million distinct CDR3 sequences listed, around 42% are singletons. Sequencing was done on a sample of blood. The receptors derive from a human donor in good health.

The chain couples TRBV7-9 to TRBJ1-3; TRBD1 matches at 9 bases. CDR3 length: 14 amino acids. Per the germline V gene, CDR1 is SEHNR and CDR2 is FQNEAQ (reference sequence). Trimming cost V 3 bases and J 6 bases; bases outside gene matches: 3. CDR3 region: CASSFGQGQNTIYF. CDR3 DNA: TGTGCCAGCAGCTTCGGACAGGGGCAAAACACCATATATTTT.

Comments on this clonotype: This may stem from a read error, because a much larger clone lies one nucleotide away. The chain employs TRBV7-3 and TRBJ2-3; D is ambiguous. The germline V gene has CDR1 SGHTA and CDR2 FQGTGA. Trimming stripped 6 bases from V and 5 bases from J, with 12 bases between. The CDR3 runs to 13 residues. The CDR3 protein is CASRNQSEDTQYF. CDR3 sequence (DNA): TGTGCCAGCAGAAACCAAAGTGAAGATACGCAGTATTTT.

In the case of this clonotype: This could be a read error, since a much larger clone is one nucleotide away. This chain joins TRBV5-1 and TRBJ2-3, with D tentatively TRBD1 or TRBD2 (5 bases each). The CDR3 totals 13 residues. Per the germline V gene, CDR1 is SGHRS and CDR2 is YFSETQ. DNA for the CDR3: TGCGCCAGCAGGGGGGAAGGCACAGATGCGCAGTATTTT. It is translated as CASRGEGTDAQYF.

This clonotype came up a few times. The chain has TRBV21-1 and TRBJ2-5; whether TRBD1, the table's D call, matches the DNA was not checked. TRBV21-1 is described as a pseudogene. The length of the CDR3 is 17 residues. The DNA of the CDR3 is TGCGCCAGCAGCAAAATTATCGCGACAGGGGTCCAAGAGACCCAGTACTTC. It encodes CASSKIIATGVQETQYF.

The J gene is TRBJ2-5, the V gene TRBV6-2 or TRBV6-3; D is undetermined. CDR3 length: 14 amino acids. Germline CDR1 is MNHEY and CDR2 is SVGEGT. Trimming shortened V by 5 bases and J by 2 bases, and 12 bases separated the two germline ends. In DNA, the CDR3 is TGTGCCAGCAGTGTTACCACTTGGCAAGAGACCCAGTACTTC. Residues: CASSVTTWQETQYF.

The genes are TRBV7-2 and TRBJ2-2; D is unclear. Germline V gives CDR1 SGHTA, CDR2 FQGNSA. V gave up 1 base and J gave up 5 bases, with 17 bases separating them. The CDR3 contains 17 residues. CDR3 bases: TGTGCCAGCAGCTTAGAACTCACCCGAAAGGAGACCGGGGAGCTGTTTTTT. It is translated as CASSLELTRKETGELFF.

The chain has TRBV4-1 and TRBJ1-2, with TRBD1 identical over 7 bases. Germline V CDR1 and CDR2: MGHRA, YSYEKL. Trimming took 4 bases from V and 3 from J; bases not matched to a gene: 8. The CDR3 consists of 15 residues. The CDR3 here is CASSRIGTAYYGYTF. The CDR3 DNA reads TGCGCCAGCAGCCGAATCGGGACAGCTTACTATGGCTACACCTTC.

This chain uses TRBV6-2 or TRBV6-3 with TRBJ1-1; a possible D gene is TRBD1 (5 bases). The ends were cut back, 8 bases at V and 5 bases at J, with 9 bases in the middle. Germline V CDR1 and CDR2: MNHEY, SVGEGT. The CDR3 contains 11 residues. The CDR3 is CASCSGTEAFF. CDR3 in DNA: TGTGCCAGCTGTTCAGGGACTGAAGCTTTCTTT.

The CDR3 nucleotides read TGTGCCAGCAGCCAAGACAGGGCCTCCTATAATTCACCCCTCCACTTT. Amino acid sequence: CASSQDRASYNSPLHF. V usage is TRBV7-2 and J usage is TRBJ1-6; TRBD1 matches at 7 bases. The V and J ends lost 5 bases and 0 bases, in that order; junction bases with no gene match: 4. The CDR3 loop spans 16 amino acids. In germline, CDR1 is SGHTA, CDR2 FQGNSA.

Points on this clonotype: With a much larger clone just one base away, this may be a read error. The CDR3 loop reads CASSLGAVSYEQFF. As DNA, the CDR3 is TGTGCCAGCAGCTTAGGGGCGGTTTCCTACGAGCAGTTCTTC. The rearrangement joins TRBV7-2 to TRBJ2-1; no definite D call. V was clipped by 1 base and J by 10 bases, with 14 bases between them. CDR3 length equals 14 residues. Germline lookup yields CDR1 SGHTA and CDR2 FQGNSA. Using reference TRBV7-2 and TRBJ2-1 for the parts outside the CDR3, the full variable domain is GAGVSQSPSNKVTEKGKDVELRCDPISGHTALYWYRQSLGQGLEFLIYFQGNSAPDKSGLPSDRFSAERTGGSVSTLTIQRTQQEDSAVYLCASSLGAVSYEQFFGPGTRLTVL.

The chain recombines TRBV13 with TRBJ2-1, with D perhaps TRBD1 or TRBD2 (5 bases each). The germline gives CDR1 PRHDT, CDR2 FYEKMQ (reference sequence). This CDR3 region has 17 residues. The germline V and J ends were trimmed by 2 bases and 1 base, with 15 bases remaining between them. CDR3 loop: CASSLSPGTASYNEQFF. CDR3 coding DNA: TGTGCCAGCAGCTTAAGTCCCGGGACGGCGTCCTACAATGAGCAGTTCTTC.

This clonotype has more than one count but fewer than ten. The chain has TRBV5-1 and TRBJ2-3; D tentatively reads TRBD1 or TRBD2 (5 bases each). Germline values: CDR1 SGHRS, CDR2 YFSETQ. V was cut by 4 bases and J by 3 bases, with 18 bases left in between. The CDR3 runs to 16 residues. The CDR3 reads CASSTSGLAVTDTQYF. CDR3 DNA sequence: TGCGCCAGCAGCACCTCGGGGCTAGCCGTAACAGATACGCAGTATTTT.

This chain joins TRBV27 and TRBJ1-2; 8 nucleotides match TRBD1. This CDR3 region has 17 residues. V lost 3 bases to trimming and J lost 5 bases; unmatched junction nucleotides: 14. Germline V gene lookup returns CDR1 MNHEY and CDR2 SMNVEV (reference sequence). CDR3 nucleotides: TGTGCCAGCAGTTTTGGACAGGGCCTCCCTGGTAGATATGGCTACACCTTC. Translating gives CASSFGQGLPGRYGYTF.

This clonotype has ten or more counts. The V call is TRBV29-1, the J call TRBJ2-3; D call uncertain. The length of the CDR3 is 14 residues. Germline V gene data show CDR1 as SQVTM and CDR2 as ANQGSEA. Trimming left V 4 bases short and J 0 bases short, with 11 bases between. The CDR3 sequence: CSVVAVSSTDTQYF. The DNA for the CDR3 is TGCAGCGTTGTGGCAGTTTCTAGCACAGATACGCAGTATTTT.

The V call is TRBV6-1, the J call TRBJ2-7; D unresolved. CDR1 is MNHNS, CDR2 SASEGT, per germline. The CDR3 sequence is 13 residues long. The germline V and J ends were trimmed by 3 bases and 4 bases, with 10 bases remaining between them. The CDR3 spells CASSDSRWYEQYF. As DNA, the CDR3 is TGTGCCAGCAGTGACTCAAGGTGGTACGAGCAGTACTTC.

The chain couples TRBV5-1 to TRBJ2-6; TRBD1 might be the D (5 bases). The CDR3 spans 18 residues. Trimming removed 4 bases at V and 2 bases at J, with 19 bases between. Germline CDR1 SGHRS, CDR2 YFSETQ. In DNA form, the CDR3 reads TGCGCCAGCAGCCCAGGGTTCCAGACCTCCCCTGGGGCCAACGTCCTGACTTTC. Encoded protein: CASSPGFQTSPGANVLTF.

The genes are TRBV5-4 and TRBJ2-1; 7 bases fit TRBD2. CDR3 length: 15 residues. The V and J ends lost 1 base and 6 bases, in that order; junction bases with no gene match: 7. Per germline, CDR1 SGHNT and CDR2 YYREEE (reference sequence). The CDR3 nucleotides are TGTGCCAGCAGCTTGTTTACGGGGGGACTCAATGAGCAGTTCTTC. Translating it yields CASSLFTGGLNEQFF. Combining the CDR3 with reference TRBV5-4 and TRBJ2-1 gives the whole variable domain ETGVTQSPTHLIKTRGQQVTLRCSSQSGHNTVSWYQQALGQGPQFIFQYYREEENGRGNFPPRFSGLQFPNYSSELNVNALELDDSALYLCASSLFTGGLNEQFFGPGTRLTVL.

The chain carries TRBV12-3 or TRBV12-4 and TRBJ1-2, with a weak D call TRBD1 (6 bases). The V and J ends lost 1 base and 7 bases respectively, with 13 bases between them. The CDR3 contains 14 residues. The CDR3 spells CASSLVSGASGYTF. The DNA of the CDR3 is TGTGCCAGCAGTTTAGTTTCAGGGGCTAGTGGCTACACCTTC.

The gene calls are TRBV4-1 and TRBJ1-2, with D perhaps TRBD1 (6 bases). This CDR3 has 16 amino acids. Germline CDR1 MGHRA, CDR2 YSYEKL. Trimming stripped 2 bases from V and 8 bases from J, with 21 bases between. The CDR3 spells CASSQKITTGKGGYTF. CDR3 nucleotide sequence: TGCGCCAGCAGCCAAAAAATAACCACAGGGAAGGGAGGCTACACCTTC.

CDR3 sequence: CASRPGQPYGYTF. The CDR3, as DNA: TGTGCCAGCAGGCCTGGACAGCCTTATGGCTACACCTTC. The V and J genes are TRBV6-5 and TRBJ1-2; D is possibly TRBD1 (6 bases). Germline V CDR1 and CDR2: MNHEY, SVGAGI. Trimming removed 6 bases at V and 5 bases at J, with 13 bases between. This CDR3 spans 13 amino acids.

Worth noting for this clonotype: A junction end diverges from the germline sequence, so it may reflect a read error. The gene calls are TRBV4-2 and TRBJ1-4, with 8 bases aligning to TRBD1. The CDR3 sequence is 15 residues long. Germline CDR1 reads LGHNA; CDR2 reads YNFKEQ. The CDR3 here is CASSQPGQENEKRFF. The CDR3 DNA reads as TGTGCCAGCAGCCAACCGGGACAGGAGAATGAAAAACGGTTTTTT.

There are many counts of this clonotype. V and J are TRBV6-5 and TRBJ1-1, with 11 positions matching TRBD1. CDR3 length: 16 amino acids. Trimming at V came to 7 bases and at J to 5 bases, leaving 12 bases not matched to a gene. Germline values: CDR1 MNHEY, CDR2 SVGAGI. CDR3 DNA: TGTGCCAGCACCACAGGACAGGGGGCGCGTGTTACTGAAGCTTTCTTT. As protein: CASTTGQGARVTEAFF.

This clonotype was recorded only once. This chain links TRBV29-1 with TRBJ2-3, with TRBD2 matching over 11 bases. The CDR3 consists of 14 residues. With 7 bases clipped from V and 6 bases from J, the junction kept 9 bases outside the gene matches. From germline, CDR1 is SQVTM and CDR2 ANQGSEA. CDR3 in amino acids: CSASLAGGPDTQYF. CDR3 sequence (DNA): TGCAGCGCTTCCCTAGCGGGGGGCCCTGATACGCAGTATTTT.

V and J are TRBV12-3 or TRBV12-4 and TRBJ2-1; no firm D call. Between the trimmed V and J ends, which lost 9 bases and 3 bases, there was a span of 21 bases. The CDR3 sequence is 16 residues long. This CDR3 reads CASNPPGLGVYNEQFF. The CDR3 DNA is TGTGCCAGTAACCCCCCTGGGCTAGGAGTCTACAATGAGCAGTTCTTC.